Listed here are 5 T cell receptor beta chains from one sample, sequenced in a study of blood T cell repertoires in COVID-19. The repertoire was sequenced with immunoSEQ multiplex PCR; TCRdb's copy has only in-frame clones and lacks some. The repertoire consists of around 210,000 clones, with approximately 86% occurring once and the leading ten covering 0.8% to 0.95%. Sequencing was carried out using peripheral blood. The source of these receptors is a man aged 55 to 70 with COVID-19, enrolled during active disease.

The chain joins TRBV25-1 to TRBJ1-5; D perhaps matches TRBD1 (6 bases). Germline loops: CDR1 MGHDK, CDR2 SYGVNS. The CDR3 runs to 13 residues. Trimming removed 6 bases from V and 4 bases from J, with 10 bases in between. CDR3 DNA: TGTGCCAGCAGGGGGGGGCGAAATCAGCCCCAGCATTTT. As protein: CASRGGRNQPQHF.

The rearrangement joins TRBV19 to TRBJ2-3, with 8 bases identical to TRBD1. The V segment lost 5 bases and the J segment 4 bases; nucleotides outside the gene matches: 2. The CDR3 has 13 residues. Germline V gene data show CDR1 as LNHDA and CDR2 as SQIVND (reference sequence). The CDR3 DNA sequence: TGTGCCAGTAGTGAGACAGGGGCAGATACGCAGTATTTT. Protein: CASSETGADTQYF.

The J gene is TRBJ2-7, the V gene TRBV3-1 (or the pseudogene TRBV3-2), with 12 nucleotides matching TRBD2. The V segment lost 4 bases and the J segment 0 bases; nucleotides outside the gene matches: 7. The CDR3 has 17 residues. Germline CDR1 LGHDT, CDR2 YNNKEL (reference sequence). CDR3 sequence (DNA): TGTGCCAGCAGCCGCAGGATGACTAGCGGGAGCTCCTACGAGCAGTACTTC. This encodes CASSRRMTSGSSYEQYF.

Remarks on this clone: One end of the junction does not line up with germline, which may come from a read error. The chain combines TRBV18 with TRBJ1-2; 8 nucleotides line up with TRBD1. CDR3 length: 14 residues. Germline assignment: CDR1 KGHSH and CDR2 LQKENI. In DNA, the CDR3 is TGTGCCAGCTCATCACCCGGGACAGGACATGGCTACACCTTC. Its protein is CASSSPGTGHGYTF.

The genes are TRBV19 and TRBJ1-5; D is unresolved. The CDR3 consists of 12 residues. Germline V gene lookup returns CDR1 LNHDA and CDR2 SQIVND (reference sequence). With 0 bases removed from V and 6 bases from J, the gap between germline ends came to 3 bases. CDR3 residues: CASSIDIQPQHF. The CDR3, as DNA: TGTGCCAGTAGTATAGATATTCAGCCCCAGCATTTT.